This T cell receptor beta chain emerged from a study of tissue T cells after allogeneic stem cell transplantation. Regarding this clone: Mouse names are used for the genes. The read ends 1 residue shy of where the CDR3 ends; the end is completed using the germline J gene.

The CDR3 runs to 12 residues. CDR1 and CDR2 (germline): SNHLY, FYNGKV (reference sequence). V lost 0 bases to trimming and J lost 2 bases, with 1 base between them. Specified time point: mouse harvest day 14 after allogeneic transplant. Tail vein injection delivered 10^7 T-cell-depleted bone marrow cells and 10^6 splenic CD5+ T cells. Profiled with immunoSEQ multiplex PCR; TCRdb holds only in-frame clones, not every one. Of about 4,900 clones detected, 45% appear once; the ten largest clones hold over 20%. This sequence was found in a female BALB/c mouse given C57BL/6 T cells with graft-versus-host disease after an allogeneic hematopoietic cell transplant. The rearrangement joins TRBV3 to TRBJ1-1; D gene ambiguous. The specimen was gut tissue. The covered CDR3 bases are TGTGCCAGCAGCTTAGCCAACACAGAAGTCTTC. Its protein is CASSLANTEVF. The CDR3 in its entirety is CASSLANTEVFF.